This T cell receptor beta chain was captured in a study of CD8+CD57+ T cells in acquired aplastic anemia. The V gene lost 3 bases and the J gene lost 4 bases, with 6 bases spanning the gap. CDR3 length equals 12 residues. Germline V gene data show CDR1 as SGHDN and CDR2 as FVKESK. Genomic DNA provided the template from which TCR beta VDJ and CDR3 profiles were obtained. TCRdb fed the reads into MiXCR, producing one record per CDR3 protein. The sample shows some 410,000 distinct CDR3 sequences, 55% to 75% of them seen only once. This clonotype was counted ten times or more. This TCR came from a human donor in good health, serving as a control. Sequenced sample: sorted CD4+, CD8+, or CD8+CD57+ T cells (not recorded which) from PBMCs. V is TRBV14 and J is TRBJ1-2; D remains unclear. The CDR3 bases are TGTGCCAGCAGCCAGGGTCTCTATGGCTACACCTTC. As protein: CASSQGLYGYTF.